The 10 T cell receptor beta chains below come from one sample, sequenced in a study of cytomegalovirus exposure and HLA in healthy donors. The PCR contained 60 Vbeta and 13 Jbeta primers. Assay used: immunoSEQ multiplex PCR; TCRdb lists only in-frame clones, some missing. This sample has 99,000 or so clones, with 12% found just once. The material sequenced was PBMCs. The receptor set was obtained from a man aged 40-55 years in good health and CMV-seropositive.

V is TRBV5-4 and J is TRBJ2-3, with 8 nucleotides matching TRBD2. V dropped 4 bases and J dropped 4; count of bases not matched to a gene: 8. CDR3 length: 15 residues. Germline CDR1 reads SGHNT; CDR2 reads YYREEE (reference sequence). CDR3 in DNA: TGTGCCAGCAGCCCGGGAGGGCCAGGGGCAGATACGCAGTATTTT. Its protein product is CASSPGGPGADTQYF.

The V call is TRBV7-9, the J call TRBJ1-1; D uncertain. CDR3 length equals 14 residues. Trimming cost V 0 bases and J 7 bases, with 12 bases left between them. From germline, CDR1 is SEHNR and CDR2 FQNEAQ (reference sequence). The CDR3 sequence is CASSLALSNFEAFF. CDR3 bases: TGTGCCAGCAGCTTAGCGCTAAGCAACTTTGAAGCTTTCTTT.

This clone was found a few times. V is TRBV9 and J is TRBJ2-7, with a possible D match to TRBD1 (5 bases). There are 14 residues in the CDR3. V was pared by 4 bases and J by 4 bases, with 15 bases between. CDR1 is SGDLS, CDR2 YYNGEE, per germline. Here the CDR3 reads CASSPTYRQYEQYF. The CDR3 DNA reads as TGTGCCAGCAGCCCAACCTACAGACAGTACGAGCAGTACTTC.

The rearrangement uses TRBV19 and TRBJ2-3; 10 bases fit TRBD2. V lost 2 bases to trimming and J lost 3 bases; unmatched junction nucleotides: 2. The CDR3 runs to 15 residues. Germline CDR1 is LNHDA and CDR2 is SQIVND (reference sequence). The chain's CDR3 is CASSITSGKTDTQYF. In nucleotides, the CDR3 is TGTGCCAGTAGTATAACTAGCGGGAAAACAGATACGCAGTATTTT.

This clone was counted a few times. The V call is TRBV4-1, the J call TRBJ1-1; the D gene is possibly TRBD1 (6 bases). CDR3 length equals 15 residues. Trimming removed 3 bases from V and 5 bases from J, with 16 bases in between. Germline values: CDR1 MGHRA, CDR2 YSYEKL. In DNA, the CDR3 is TGCGCCAGCAGCCACCGGACTGACAGGAAGACTGAAGCTTTCTTT. It specifies CASSHRTDRKTEAFF.

This rearrangement joins TRBV7-6 to TRBJ2-2; TRBD2 matches at 7 bases. Germline V gene lookup returns CDR1 SGHVS and CDR2 FNYEAQ. V shed 4 bases and J 2 bases; nucleotides not matched to a gene: 10. This CDR3 has 17 residues. CDR3 sequence reads: CASSSRPSGANTGELFF. The CDR3 DNA is TGTGCCAGCAGCTCAAGACCGAGCGGGGCTAACACCGGGGAGCTGTTTTTT.

This clone was found a few times. This sequence joins TRBV18 and TRBJ1-2; no reliable D call. V was shortened by 1 base and J by 5 bases, with 11 bases between the two germline ends. The CDR3 runs 14 residues. Germline V lookup: CDR1 KGHSH, CDR2 LQKENI. The DNA of the CDR3 is TGTGCCAGCTCACCACGGCAGAATTCATATGGCTACACCTTC. It translates to CASSPRQNSYGYTF.

There are a few counts of this clone. The CDR3 sequence is CAWSPQAGQFF. CDR3 nucleotide sequence: TGTGCCTGGAGCCCGCAAGCGGGGCAGTTCTTC. V gene TRBV30 combines with J gene TRBJ2-1; a weak D match, TRBD2 (6 bases). There are 11 residues in the CDR3. The germline gives CDR1 GTSNPN, CDR2 SVGIG (reference sequence). Trimming cost V 3 bases and J 12 bases, with 12 bases left between them.

This sequence joins TRBV7-9 and TRBJ2-5, with a tentative D call TRBD2 (5 bases). CDR3 length: 13 amino acids. V lost 7 bases, J lost 5 bases, and 14 bases lay in between. Germline V gives CDR1 SEHNR, CDR2 FQNEAQ (reference sequence). CDR3 region: CASNRAGGETQYF. CDR3 DNA: TGTGCCAGCAATCGGGCGGGTGGGGAGACCCAGTACTTC.

This clone was seen only a few times. This rearrangement joins TRBV7-2 to TRBJ2-1; TRBD2 aligns across 10 bases. In germline, CDR1 is SGHTA, CDR2 FQGNSA. This CDR3 spans 15 amino acids. V lost 1 base and J lost 3; bases outside the gene matches: 0. The CDR3 loop is CASSLVAGGYNEQFF. The CDR3 DNA reads TGTGCCAGCAGCTTAGTAGCGGGAGGCTACAATGAGCAGTTCTTC.